This is a list of T cell receptor beta chains from one sample in a study of blood T cell repertoires in COVID-19. Sequencing used immunoSEQ multiplex PCR; TCRdb keeps in-frame clones, though not all of them. The sample shows 55,000 to 70,000 clones, about 85% of them seen only once. Sample: peripheral blood. The receptors were sampled from a woman in her forties or fifties with COVID-19, enrolled during active disease. Both conserved end residues are part of each CDR3. The D gene is left open where the match is weak. Clone size is given for some rows only: seen once, a few or many times, or a class if the clone is expanded.

NA	TRBV6-5	NA	CASSSGVGPQHF
few	TRBV5-1	NA	CASSQEGSTDTQYF
NA	TRBV6-4	NA	CASSDLPGAGYNEQFF
NA	TRBV12-3/TRBV12-4	NA	CASSLLGQGSAFF
NA	TRBV2	TRBD1	CASANPGGTYEQYF
NA	TRBV18	TRBD2	CASSPPPVLAGVEQFF
NA	TRBV3-1/TRBV3-2	NA	CASSPRLPSGQGPQHF
NA	TRBV27	NA	CASSSATLASSYNEQFF
NA	TRBV21-1	NA	CASIGTSGRAPQFYNEQFF
NA	TRBV28	NA	CASSPNYEQYF
NA	TRBV19	TRBD2	CASRARHPSGRAHEQFF
NA	TRBV3-1/TRBV3-2	NA	CASSQDVQGGNSPLHF
NA	TRBV5-5	NA	CASSLALEAYNEQFF
NA	TRBV27	TRBD1	CASSFKDRDYEQYF
once	TRBV2	TRBD1	CASSLGTGFNEKLFF
NA	TRBV7-9	NA	CASSLGGRPHNEQFF
NA	TRBV7-9	NA	CASSLGDTNQPQHF
NA	TRBV5-1	NA	CASSTRAREAFF
NA	TRBV3-1/TRBV3-2	TRBD2	CASSQVGLAGLETQYF
NA	TRBV27	TRBD1	CASSPRGPDQPQHF
NA	TRBV28	NA	CASRSTVLSGYTF
NA	TRBV7-8	TRBD1	CASSSPGQQLYSNQPQHF
NA	TRBV7-9	NA	CASSSGGTRDHSDTQYF
NA	TRBV28	NA	CASSPPPGNSPLHF
NA	TRBV7-9	TRBD2	CASSPSNQAGVEQFF
NA	TRBV5-1	NA	CASSLDGNPHNEQFF
NA	TRBV6-1	TRBD1	CASSQGQGIYEQYF
NA	TRBV7-2	NA	CASRVQGRNTEAFF
many	TRBV5-4	NA	CASSLARAEWGYTF
NA	TRBV11-2	TRBD2	CASSYLGLAGESSYNEQFF
once	TRBV3-1/TRBV3-2	TRBD2	CASSQGRLATEQFF
NA	TRBV7-6	TRBD2	CASSLGTRRDEQFF
NA	TRBV19	NA	CASGGGTSKWSQHF
NA	TRBV6-5	NA	CASSPAAAQPQHF
NA	TRBV28	NA	CASSQGRGGSATDTQYF